This T cell receptor beta chain was recovered during a study of blood T cell repertoires in COVID-19. The assay was immunoSEQ multiplex PCR, and TCRdb's table has in-frame clones only and misses some. This table has about 410,000 clones, nearly 90% appearing once. The CDR3 runs to 13 residues. Germline CDR1 is KGHSH and CDR2 is LQKENI. V was pared by 3 bases and J by 0 bases, with 5 bases between. The age range of participants was about 18 to 95 years, with residence in about two dozen US areas. The sequence was collected from a woman aged 30 to 39 who had recovered from COVID-19. Sequencing input: PBMCs or T cells enriched from blood (not recorded which). V and J are TRBV18 and TRBJ1-1; D remains unclear. CDR3 residues: CASSPDMNTEAFF. CDR3 in DNA: TGTGCCAGCTCACCTGACATGAACACTGAAGCTTTCTTT.